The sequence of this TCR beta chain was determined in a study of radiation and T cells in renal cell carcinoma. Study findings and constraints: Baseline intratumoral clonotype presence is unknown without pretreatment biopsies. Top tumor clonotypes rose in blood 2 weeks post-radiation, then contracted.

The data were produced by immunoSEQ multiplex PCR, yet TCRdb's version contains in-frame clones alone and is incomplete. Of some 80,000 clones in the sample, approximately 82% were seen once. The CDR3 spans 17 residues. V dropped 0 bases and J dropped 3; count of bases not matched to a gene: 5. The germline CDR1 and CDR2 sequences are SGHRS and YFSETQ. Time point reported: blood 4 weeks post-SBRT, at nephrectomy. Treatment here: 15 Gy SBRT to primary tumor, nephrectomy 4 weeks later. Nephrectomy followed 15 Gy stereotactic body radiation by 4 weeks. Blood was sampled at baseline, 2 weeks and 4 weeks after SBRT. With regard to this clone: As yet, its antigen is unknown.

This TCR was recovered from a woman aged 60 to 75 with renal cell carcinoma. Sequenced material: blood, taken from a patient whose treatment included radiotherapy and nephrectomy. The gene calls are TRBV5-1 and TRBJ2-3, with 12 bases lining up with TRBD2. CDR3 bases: TGCGCCAGCAGCTTGGCCGAGACTAGCGGGGGAACAGATACGCAGTATTTT. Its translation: CASSLAETSGGTDTQYF.